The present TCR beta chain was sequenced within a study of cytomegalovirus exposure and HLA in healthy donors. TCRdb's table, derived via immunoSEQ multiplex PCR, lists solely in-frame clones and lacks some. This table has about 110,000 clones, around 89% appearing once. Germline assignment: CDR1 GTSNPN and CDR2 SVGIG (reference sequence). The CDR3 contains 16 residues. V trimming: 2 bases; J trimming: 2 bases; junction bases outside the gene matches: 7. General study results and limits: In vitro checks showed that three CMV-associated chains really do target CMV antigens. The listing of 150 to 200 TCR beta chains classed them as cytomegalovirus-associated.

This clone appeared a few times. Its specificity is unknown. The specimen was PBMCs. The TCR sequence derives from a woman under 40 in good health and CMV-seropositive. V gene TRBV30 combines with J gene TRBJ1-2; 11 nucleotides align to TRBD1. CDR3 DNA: TGTGCCTGGAGTAGGGACAGGGGGTTTAAGAACTATGGCTACACCTTC. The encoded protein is CAWSRDRGFKNYGYTF.